This T cell receptor beta chain was retrieved from a study of blood T cell repertoires in COVID-19. Recruited during active infection, patients (from Seattle) were subsequently followed longitudinally. Clones were sequenced by immunoSEQ multiplex PCR, and TCRdb holds only the in-frame ones, with some missing. The repertoire holds roughly 570,000 clones, with approximately 88% as singletons. Trimming pared 6 bases from V and 5 bases from J, leaving 14 bases between. This CDR3 is 14 amino acids long. Germline lookup yields CDR1 MNHEY and CDR2 SVGAGI. This receptor was identified in a woman aged 50 to 65 with COVID-19, enrolled during active disease. Source material: peripheral blood. V usage is TRBV6-5 and J usage is TRBJ1-5; weak D call: TRBD1 (5 bases). The CDR3 DNA is TGTGCCAGCAGCCCCCTCCGCAGGGATCAGCCCCAGCATTTT. Translation gives CASSPLRRDQPQHF.